This note documents a single TCR beta chain sequence. Sequenced by immunoSEQ multiplex PCR; TCRdb stores in-frame clones only, minus some. The sample contains 250,000 to 350,000 clones, around 89% of which appear only once. The data originate from a study of blood T cell repertoires in COVID-19. The V gene lost 5 bases and the J gene lost 2 bases, with 12 bases spanning the gap. CDR1 SGHAT and CDR2 FQNNGV come from the germline V gene. The CDR3 consists of 14 residues. Input material: PBMCs or T cells enriched from blood (not recorded which). The V and J genes are TRBV11-2 and TRBJ2-5; D possibly corresponds to TRBD1 (6 bases). This receptor was identified in a woman in her forties or fifties who had recovered from COVID-19. CDR3 coding DNA: TGTGCCAGCAGCCCTGTGGGGGCACAAGAGACCCAGTACTTC. Translating it yields CASSPVGAQETQYF.